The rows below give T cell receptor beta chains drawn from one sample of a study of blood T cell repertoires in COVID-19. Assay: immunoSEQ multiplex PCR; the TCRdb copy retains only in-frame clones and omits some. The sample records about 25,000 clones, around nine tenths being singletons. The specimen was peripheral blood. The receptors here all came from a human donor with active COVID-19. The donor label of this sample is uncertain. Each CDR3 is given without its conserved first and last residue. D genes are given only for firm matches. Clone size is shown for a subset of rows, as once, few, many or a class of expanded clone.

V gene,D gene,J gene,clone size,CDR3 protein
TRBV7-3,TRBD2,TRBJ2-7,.,ASSLTASGGEQY
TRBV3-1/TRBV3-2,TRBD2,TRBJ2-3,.,ASSQSPGLAGGDTQY
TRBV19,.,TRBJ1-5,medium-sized,ASSIALPIQGQPQH
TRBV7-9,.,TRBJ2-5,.,ASRRGGPETQY
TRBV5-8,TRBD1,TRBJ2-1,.,ASSLGDRYYNEQF
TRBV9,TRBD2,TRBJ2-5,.,ASSVGGRDSETQY
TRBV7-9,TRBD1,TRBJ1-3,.,ASSQGATIY
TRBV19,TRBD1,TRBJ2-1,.,ASSRDVTVSGGLEHNEQF
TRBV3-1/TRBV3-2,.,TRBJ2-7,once,ASSGTRFEQY
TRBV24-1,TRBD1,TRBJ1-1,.,ATSDLRGLSTEAF
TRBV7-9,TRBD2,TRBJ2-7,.,ASSLLAGAYEQY
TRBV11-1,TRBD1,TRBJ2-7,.,ASSTNPGQGRYEQY
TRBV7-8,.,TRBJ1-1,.,ASSSTRVNTEAF
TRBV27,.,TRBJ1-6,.,ASKTFSYNSPLH
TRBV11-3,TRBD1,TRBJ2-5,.,ASSSLGQTGTETQY
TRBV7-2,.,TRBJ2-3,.,ASSLAVAGVTDTQY